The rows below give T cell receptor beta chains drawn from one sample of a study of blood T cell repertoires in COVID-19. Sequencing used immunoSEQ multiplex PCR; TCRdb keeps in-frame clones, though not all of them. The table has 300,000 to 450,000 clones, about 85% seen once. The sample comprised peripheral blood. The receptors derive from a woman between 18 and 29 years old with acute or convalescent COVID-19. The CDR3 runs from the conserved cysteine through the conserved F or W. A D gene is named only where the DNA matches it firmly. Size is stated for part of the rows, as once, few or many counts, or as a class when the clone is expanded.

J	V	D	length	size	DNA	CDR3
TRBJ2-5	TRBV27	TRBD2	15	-	TGTGCCAGCAGGCCTCTAGCGGGGGACCAAGAGACCCAGTACTTC	CASRPLAGDQETQYF
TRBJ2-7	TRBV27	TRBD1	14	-	TGTGCCAGCAGTTCTAGGGACAGGGACTACGAGCAGTACTTC	CASSSRDRDYEQYF
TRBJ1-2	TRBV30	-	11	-	TGTGCCTGGAGTGGGCAGTATGGCTACACCTTC	CAWSGQYGYTF
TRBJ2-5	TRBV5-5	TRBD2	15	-	TGTGCCAGCAGCAGTCTAGCGGGAGGTCAAGAGACCCAGTACTTC	CASSSLAGGQETQYF
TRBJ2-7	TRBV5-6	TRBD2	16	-	TGTGCCAGCAGCATATTACCGGGACTAGCGGGAGACGAGCAGTACTTC	CASSILPGLAGDEQYF
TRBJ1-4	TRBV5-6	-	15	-	TGTGCCAGCAGCTTGTTTGGGCAGATTAATGAAAAACTGTTTTTT	CASSLFGQINEKLFF
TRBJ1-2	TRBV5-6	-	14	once	TGTGCCAGCAGCTTGGACTTGGACAGCTATGGCTACACCTTC	CASSLDLDSYGYTF
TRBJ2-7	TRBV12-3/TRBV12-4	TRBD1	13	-	TGTGCCAGCAGTGGGCCAGGGGGCTACGAGCAGTACTTC	CASSGPGGYEQYF
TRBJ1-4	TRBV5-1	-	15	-	TGCGCCAGCAGCTTGGCGGCGACCTCGGGGGAAAAACTGTTTTTT	CASSLAATSGEKLFF
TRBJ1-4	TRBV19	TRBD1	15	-	TGTGCCAGTAGTAGTGGACAGGGACTTAATGAAAAACTGTTTTTT	CASSSGQGLNEKLFF
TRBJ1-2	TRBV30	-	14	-	TGTGCCTGGAGTGTAATCGAGGGAGGTTCGGACTACACCTTC	CAWSVIEGGSDYTF
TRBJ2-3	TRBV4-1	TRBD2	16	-	TGCGCCAGCAGCGGACTAGCGGGAGCGGGCACAGATACGCAGTATTTT	CASSGLAGAGTDTQYF
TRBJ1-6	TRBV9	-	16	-	TGTGCCAGCAGCGTAGACGGGAGCTCCTATAATTCACCCCTCCACTTT	CASSVDGSSYNSPLHF
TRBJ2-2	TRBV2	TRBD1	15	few	TGTGCCAGCACCGATGGGACAGGGGTGTACGGGGAGCTGTTTTTT	CASTDGTGVYGELFF